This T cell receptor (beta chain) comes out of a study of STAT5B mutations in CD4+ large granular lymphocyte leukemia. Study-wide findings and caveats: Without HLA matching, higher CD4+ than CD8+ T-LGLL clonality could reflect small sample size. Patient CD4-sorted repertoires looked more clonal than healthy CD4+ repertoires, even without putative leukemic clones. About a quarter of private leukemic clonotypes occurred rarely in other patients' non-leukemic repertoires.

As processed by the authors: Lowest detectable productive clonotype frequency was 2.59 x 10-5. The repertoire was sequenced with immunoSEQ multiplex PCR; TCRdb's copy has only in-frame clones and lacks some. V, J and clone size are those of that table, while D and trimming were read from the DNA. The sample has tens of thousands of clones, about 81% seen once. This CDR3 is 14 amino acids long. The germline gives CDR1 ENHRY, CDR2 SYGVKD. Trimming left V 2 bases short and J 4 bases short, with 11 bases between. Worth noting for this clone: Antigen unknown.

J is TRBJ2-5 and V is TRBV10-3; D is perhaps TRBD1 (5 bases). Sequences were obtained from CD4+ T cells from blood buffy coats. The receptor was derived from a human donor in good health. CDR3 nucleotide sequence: TGTGCCATCAGTGAGGACAGACGCGGAGAGACCCAGTACTTC. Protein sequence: CAISEDRRGETQYF.